These T cell receptor beta chains were read from a single sample in a study of T-cell reconstitution after alpha-beta-depleted transplantation in children. TCRdb re-derived calls from the PCR reads in MiXCR, one entry per CDR3 protein. The data contain more than 450,000 distinct CDR3 sequences, about 16% of them seen just once; the ten biggest clones take up 3% to 4%. The sample in question was PBMCs from the stem cell graft donor, obtained from the stem cell graft. These receptors were collected from a human donor who donated a stem cell graft to a child with acute lymphoblastic leukemia. The CDR3 runs from the conserved cysteine through the conserved F or W. Fields, in order: V gene, J gene, clone size, D gene, CDR3 protein, CDR3 DNA. A D gene is named only where the DNA matches it firmly. Size is omitted from some rows. Given values are once, few, many or a class for expanded clones.

TRBV12-3/TRBV12-4	TRBJ2-1	.	TRBD1	CASSSRRGTGGTNEQFF	TGTGCCAGCAGTTCACGTAGGGGGACAGGGGGAACCAATGAGCAGTTCTTC
TRBV2	TRBJ1-5	few	.	CASSGQINLGMGNQPQHF	TGTGCCAGCAGTGGGCAAATTAACCTAGGTATGGGCAATCAGCCCCAGCATTTT
TRBV5-1	TRBJ2-7	.	.	CASSFNVQGYYEQYF	TGCGCCAGCAGCTTCAACGTCCAGGGGTACTACGAGCAGTACTTC
TRBV14	TRBJ2-7	.	.	CASSLVDSSYEQYF	TGTGCCAGCAGCCTTGTCGACAGCTCCTACGAGCAGTACTTC
TRBV4-1	TRBJ2-1	few	TRBD2	CASSQLLAVYNEQFF	TGCGCCAGCAGCCAATTACTAGCGGTCTACAATGAGCAGTTCTTC
TRBV5-1	TRBJ2-1	few	TRBD1	CASSGVTGGSYNEQFF	TGCGCCAGCAGCGGCGTGACAGGGGGCTCCTACAATGAGCAGTTCTTC
TRBV5-1	TRBJ2-7	.	TRBD1	CASSLLTGARNEQYF	TGCGCCAGCAGCTTGCTGACAGGGGCCAGGAACGAGCAGTACTTC
TRBV10-2	TRBJ2-1	.	.	CASSLPPLSSYNEQFF	TGCGCCAGCAGTCTTCCCCCGTTAAGCTCCTACAATGAGCAGTTCTTC
TRBV29-1	TRBJ2-3	few	TRBD1	CSVVTGTDTQYF	TGCAGCGTCGTGACAGGGACAGATACGCAGTATTTT
TRBV15	TRBJ1-4	few	.	CATSRDKAATNEKLFF	TGTGCCACCAGCAGAGATAAGGCAGCAACTAATGAAAAACTGTTTTTT
TRBV6-5	TRBJ1-1	few	.	CASSSEEDLPSSDTEAFF	TGTGCCAGCAGTTCCGAAGAGGACCTGCCCAGTTCTGACACTGAAGCTTTCTTT
TRBV4-1	TRBJ1-1	few	TRBD1	CASSQLPDRLNTEAFF	TGCGCCAGCAGCCAGCTCCCGGACAGGCTGAACACTGAAGCTTTCTTT
TRBV12-3/TRBV12-4	TRBJ2-2	once	TRBD2	CASTSAGLAGAGELFF	TGTGCCAGCACCTCTGCGGGACTAGCGGGAGCCGGGGAGCTGTTTTTT
TRBV12-3/TRBV12-4	TRBJ1-2	.	.	CASSLGLGQHGYTF	TGTGCCAGCAGTTTAGGGTTAGGGCAGCATGGCTACACCTTC
TRBV5-1	TRBJ1-5	many	TRBD1	CASSYTGGDQPQHF	TGCGCCAGCAGTTATACAGGGGGCGATCAGCCCCAGCATTTT
TRBV18	TRBJ2-1	.	.	CASSPPYPLEQFF	TGTGCCAGCTCACCACCGTATCCACTTGAGCAGTTCTTC
TRBV29-1	TRBJ2-2	.	.	CSVEESGLSTGELFF	TGCAGCGTTGAAGAGTCCGGGTTGAGCACCGGGGAGCTGTTTTTT
TRBV5-1	TRBJ2-2	many	TRBD2	CASSLAGTRGVGELFF	TGCGCCAGCAGCTTGGCGGGGACTAGAGGTGTCGGGGAGCTGTTTTTT
TRBV10-1	TRBJ2-1	.	.	CASSEGFDEQFF	TGCGCCAGCAGTGAGGGCTTTGATGAGCAGTTCTTC
TRBV20-1	TRBJ2-2	.	.	CSAREGPKNTGELFF	TGCAGTGCTAGAGAAGGGCCCAAGAACACCGGGGAGCTGTTTTTT
TRBV5-1	TRBJ1-1	few	TRBD1	CASSGLGQGLNTEAFF	TGCGCCAGCAGCGGGCTGGGACAGGGGTTGAACACTGAAGCTTTCTTT
TRBV6-5	TRBJ1-3	few	.	CASSYSRPGGNTIYF	TGTGCCAGCAGTTACAGTCGGCCAGGTGGAAACACCATATATTTT
TRBV14	TRBJ2-3	.	.	CASSQSDRRTDTQYF	TGTGCCAGCAGCCAATCTGACAGGAGAACAGATACGCAGTATTTT
TRBV10-3	TRBJ2-7	few	.	CAIQGAYEQYF	TGTGCCATCCAGGGAGCCTACGAGCAGTACTTC
TRBV3-1	TRBJ2-3	.	.	CTFWPMLRPGGRTDTQYF	TGTACCTTCTGGCCGATGCTGCGTCCCGGGGGTCGCACAGATACGCAGTATTTT
TRBV11-2	TRBJ2-1	.	.	CASSLAPRGAYNEQFF	TGTGCCAGCAGCTTAGCCCCACGGGGAGCCTACAATGAGCAGTTCTTC
TRBV7-9	TRBJ2-7	few	.	CASSLDGETYEQYF	TGTGCCAGCAGCTTGGACGGGGAAACCTACGAGCAGTACTTC
TRBV19	TRBJ2-1	once	.	CASRGAANEQFF	TGTGCCAGCCGGGGGGCGGCGAATGAGCAGTTCTTC
TRBV5-1	TRBJ1-1	few	TRBD1	CASSWYGTDNTEAFF	TGCGCCAGCAGCTGGTATGGGACAGACAACACTGAAGCTTTCTTT
TRBV9	TRBJ2-3	.	.	CASSVGVTSTDTQYF	TGTGCCAGCAGCGTAGGTGTTACTAGCACAGATACGCAGTATTTT
TRBV20-1	TRBJ2-5	many	TRBD2	CSAPAGGYQETQYF	TGCAGTGCTCCCGCGGGAGGGTACCAAGAGACCCAGTACTTC
TRBV5-1	TRBJ2-2	.	.	CASSVGENTGELFF	TGCGCCAGCAGCGTTGGGGAGAACACCGGGGAGCTGTTTTTT
TRBV12-3/TRBV12-4	TRBJ1-4	few	.	CASSLQREKLFF	TGTGCCAGCAGTTTACAGAGGGAAAAACTGTTTTTT
TRBV6-1	TRBJ1-2	.	.	CASRKTVSYGYTF	TGTGCCAGCAGGAAGACAGTAAGCTATGGCTACACCTTC
TRBV5-1	TRBJ1-1	.	TRBD1	CASSGGQGQDTEAFF	TGCGCCAGCAGCGGGGGACAGGGTCAGGACACTGAAGCTTTCTTT
TRBV19	TRBJ1-1	.	.	CASRFGTIDTEAFF	TGTGCCAGTAGGTTCGGGACGATCGACACTGAAGCTTTCTTT
TRBV6-4	TRBJ2-2	.	.	CASSDSARSTGELFF	TGTGCCAGCAGTGACTCGGCGCGGAGTACCGGGGAGCTGTTTTTT
TRBV29-1	TRBJ1-5	few	.	CSVAETGGNQPQHF	TGCAGCGTTGCCGAAACGGGGGGCAATCAGCCCCAGCATTTT
TRBV3-1	TRBJ2-7	many	.	CASSQHREPGYF	TGTGCCAGCAGCCAACACCGGGAGCCGGGGTACTTC
TRBV5-1	TRBJ2-7	.	TRBD1	CASSSTGTGSYEQYF	TGCGCCAGCAGCTCTACCGGGACAGGGTCCTACGAGCAGTACTTC
TRBV20-1	TRBJ2-1	few	.	CSAQRRPDSNNEQFF	TGCAGTGCGCAGCGCAGACCAGACTCAAACAATGAGCAGTTCTTC
TRBV7-9	TRBJ2-5	.	.	CASSLAGSETQYF	TGTGCCAGCAGCTTAGCAGGGTCGGAGACCCAGTACTTC
TRBV5-1	TRBJ2-1	few	.	CASSLKGSSYNEQFF	TGCGCCAGCAGCTTGAAGGGAAGCTCCTACAATGAGCAGTTCTTC
TRBV20-1	TRBJ1-1	.	.	CSARNTEAFF	TGCAGTGCAAGAAACACTGAAGCTTTCTTT
TRBV20-1	TRBJ2-7	few	.	CSASLTRWPMSSYEQYF	TGCAGTGCTAGTTTGACTAGGTGGCCCATGAGCTCCTACGAGCAGTACTTC
TRBV5-1	TRBJ2-2	.	.	CASMRSAVTGELFF	TGCGCCAGCATGAGATCAGCAGTCACCGGGGAGCTGTTTTTT
TRBV12-3/TRBV12-4	TRBJ2-1	.	.	CASSRGPRDEQFF	TGTGCCAGCAGTCGCGGACCGCGTGATGAGCAGTTCTTC
TRBV7-9	TRBJ2-3	.	TRBD2	CASSLPREGSDTQYF	TGTGCCAGCAGCTTACCGCGGGAGGGATCAGATACGCAGTATTTT
TRBV18	TRBJ1-1	many	.	CASSPTVNTEAFF	TGTGCCAGCTCACCGACCGTGAACACTGAAGCTTTCTTT
TRBV5-1	TRBJ1-4	.	TRBD1	CASSRRTGWDEKLFF	TGCGCCAGCAGCCGTCGGACAGGGTGGGATGAAAAACTGTTTTTT
TRBV29-1	TRBJ1-2	.	.	CSVETLYGYTF	TGCAGCGTTGAAACGCTCTATGGCTACACCTTC
TRBV7-3	TRBJ2-2	few	.	CASSLNPAVNTGELFF	TGTGCCAGCAGCTTAAATCCAGCGGTAAACACCGGGGAGCTGTTTTTT
TRBV15	TRBJ1-2	few	.	CATSRDPGGPGTF	TGTGCCACCAGCAGAGATCCTGGGGGGCCTGGCACCTTC
TRBV9	TRBJ2-1	.	.	CASSSDFGANYNEQFF	TGTGCCAGCAGCTCCGACTTTGGGGCGAACTACAATGAGCAGTTCTTC
TRBV6-5	TRBJ2-7	few	.	CASSSPKWFGRYEQYF	TGTGCCAGCAGTTCTCCGAAGTGGTTTGGACGGTACGAGCAGTACTTC